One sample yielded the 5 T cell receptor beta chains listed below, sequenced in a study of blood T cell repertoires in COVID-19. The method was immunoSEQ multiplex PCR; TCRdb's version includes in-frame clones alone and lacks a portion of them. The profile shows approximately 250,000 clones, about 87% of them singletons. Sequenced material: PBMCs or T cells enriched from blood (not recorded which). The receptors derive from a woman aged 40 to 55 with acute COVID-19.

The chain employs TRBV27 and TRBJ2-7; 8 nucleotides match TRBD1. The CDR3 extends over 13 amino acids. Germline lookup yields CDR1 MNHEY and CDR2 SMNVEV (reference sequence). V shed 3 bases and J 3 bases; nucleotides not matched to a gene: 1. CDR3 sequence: CASSFGTGYEQYV. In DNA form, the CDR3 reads TGTGCCAGCAGTTTCGGGACAGGCTACGAGCAGTACGTC.

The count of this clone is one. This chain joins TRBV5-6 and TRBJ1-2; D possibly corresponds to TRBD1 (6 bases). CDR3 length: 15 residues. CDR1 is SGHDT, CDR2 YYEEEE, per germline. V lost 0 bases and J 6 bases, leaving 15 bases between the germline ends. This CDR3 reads CASSLAPQGRDGYTF. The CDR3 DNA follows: TGTGCCAGCAGCTTGGCCCCACAGGGAAGAGATGGCTACACCTTC. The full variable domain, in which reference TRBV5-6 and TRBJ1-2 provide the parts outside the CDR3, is DAGVTQSPTHLIKTRGQQVTLRCSPKSGHDTVSWYQQALGQGPQFIFQYYEEEERQRGNFPDRFSGHQFPNYSSELNVNALLLGDSALYLCASSLAPQGRDGYTFGSGTRLTVV.

The CDR3 is CASSYSTGFYGYTF. CDR3 nucleotides: TGTGCCAGCAGTTACTCGACAGGGTTTTATGGCTACACCTTC. The genes are TRBV6-5 and TRBJ1-2, with 7 bases aligning to TRBD1. CDR3 length: 14 residues. Germline V gene sequence: CDR1 MNHEY, CDR2 SVGAGI. J gave up 5 bases and V 0 bases, and 3 bases lay outside the gene matches.

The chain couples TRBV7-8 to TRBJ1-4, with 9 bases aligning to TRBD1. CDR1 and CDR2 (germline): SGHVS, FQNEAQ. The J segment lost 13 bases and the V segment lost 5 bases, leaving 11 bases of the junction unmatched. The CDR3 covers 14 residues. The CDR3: CASSPGGQGLRLFF. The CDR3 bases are TGTGCCAGCAGCCCTGGGGGACAGGGACTACGACTGTTTTTT.

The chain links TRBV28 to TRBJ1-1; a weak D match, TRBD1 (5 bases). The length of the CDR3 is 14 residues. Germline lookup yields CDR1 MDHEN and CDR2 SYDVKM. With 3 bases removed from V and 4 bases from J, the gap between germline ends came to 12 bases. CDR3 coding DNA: TGTGCCAGCAGTTTTCAGGGTAGGGGCACTGAAGCTTTCTTT. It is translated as CASSFQGRGTEAFF. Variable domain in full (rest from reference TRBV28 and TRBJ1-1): DVKVTQSSRYLVKRTGEKVFLECVQDMDHENMFWYRQDPGLGLRLIYFSYDVKMKEKGDIPEGYSVSREKKERFSLILESASTNQTSMYLCASSFQGRGTEAFFGQGTRLTVV.